This record concerns one TCR beta chain sequence. This may arise from a read error, as a much more abundant clone is one base away. Using RNA transcripts as the source, TCR beta CDR3 regions were amplified. A first-round RT-PCR of the TCR CDR3 used the HTBI primer set. From the multiplex PCR reads, TCRdb called clonotypes with MiXCR, one entry per CDR3 protein. The data contain about 560,000 distinct CDR3 sequences, 16% of them singletons. This specimen belongs to a study of T cells in Graves' hyperthyroidism and ophthalmopathy. V lost 5 bases and J lost 1, with 9 bases in between. The CDR3 sequence is 14 residues long. Germline V lookup: CDR1 MNHNS, CDR2 SASEGT.

This clonotype was sampled from a woman aged 18-29 years with Graves' hyperthyroidism. The V gene is TRBV6-1, the J gene TRBJ2-1; no definite D call. The sample consisted of blood. The CDR3 here is CASSYWLSYNEQFF. The CDR3, as DNA: TGTGCCAGCAGTTACTGGTTGTCCTACAATGAGCAGTTCTTC.